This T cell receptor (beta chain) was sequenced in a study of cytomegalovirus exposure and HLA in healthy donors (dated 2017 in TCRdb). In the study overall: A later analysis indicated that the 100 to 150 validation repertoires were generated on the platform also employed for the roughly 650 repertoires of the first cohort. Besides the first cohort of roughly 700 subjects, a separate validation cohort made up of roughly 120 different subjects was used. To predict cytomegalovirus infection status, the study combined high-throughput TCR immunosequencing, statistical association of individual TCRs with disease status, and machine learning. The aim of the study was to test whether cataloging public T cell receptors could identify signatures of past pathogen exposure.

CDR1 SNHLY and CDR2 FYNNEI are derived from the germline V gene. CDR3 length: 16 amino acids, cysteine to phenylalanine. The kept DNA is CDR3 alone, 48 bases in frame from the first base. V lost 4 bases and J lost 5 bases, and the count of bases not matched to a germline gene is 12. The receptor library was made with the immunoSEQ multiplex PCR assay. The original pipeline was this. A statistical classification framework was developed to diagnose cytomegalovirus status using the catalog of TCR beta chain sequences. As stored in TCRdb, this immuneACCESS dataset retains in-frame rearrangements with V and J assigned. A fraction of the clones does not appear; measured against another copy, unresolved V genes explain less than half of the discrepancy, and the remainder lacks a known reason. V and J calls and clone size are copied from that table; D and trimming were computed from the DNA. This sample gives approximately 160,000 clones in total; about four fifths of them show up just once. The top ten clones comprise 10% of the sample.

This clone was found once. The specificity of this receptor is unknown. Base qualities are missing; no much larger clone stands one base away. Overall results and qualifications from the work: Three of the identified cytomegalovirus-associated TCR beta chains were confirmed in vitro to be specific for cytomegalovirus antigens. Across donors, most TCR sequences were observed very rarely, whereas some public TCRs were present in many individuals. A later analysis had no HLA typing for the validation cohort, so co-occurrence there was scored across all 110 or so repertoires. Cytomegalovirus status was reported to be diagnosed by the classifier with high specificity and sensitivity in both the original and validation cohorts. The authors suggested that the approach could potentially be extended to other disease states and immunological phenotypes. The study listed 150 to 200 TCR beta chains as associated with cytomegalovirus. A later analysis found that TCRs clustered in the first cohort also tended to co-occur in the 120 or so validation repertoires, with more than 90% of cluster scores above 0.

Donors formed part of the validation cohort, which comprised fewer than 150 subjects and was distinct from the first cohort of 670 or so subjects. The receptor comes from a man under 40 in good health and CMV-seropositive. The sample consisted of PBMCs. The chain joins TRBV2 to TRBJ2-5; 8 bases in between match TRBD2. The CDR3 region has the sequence CASSGASGPKGETQYF. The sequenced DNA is TGTGCCAGCAGTGGAGCTAGCGGGCCAAAAGGGGAGACCCAGTACTTC.